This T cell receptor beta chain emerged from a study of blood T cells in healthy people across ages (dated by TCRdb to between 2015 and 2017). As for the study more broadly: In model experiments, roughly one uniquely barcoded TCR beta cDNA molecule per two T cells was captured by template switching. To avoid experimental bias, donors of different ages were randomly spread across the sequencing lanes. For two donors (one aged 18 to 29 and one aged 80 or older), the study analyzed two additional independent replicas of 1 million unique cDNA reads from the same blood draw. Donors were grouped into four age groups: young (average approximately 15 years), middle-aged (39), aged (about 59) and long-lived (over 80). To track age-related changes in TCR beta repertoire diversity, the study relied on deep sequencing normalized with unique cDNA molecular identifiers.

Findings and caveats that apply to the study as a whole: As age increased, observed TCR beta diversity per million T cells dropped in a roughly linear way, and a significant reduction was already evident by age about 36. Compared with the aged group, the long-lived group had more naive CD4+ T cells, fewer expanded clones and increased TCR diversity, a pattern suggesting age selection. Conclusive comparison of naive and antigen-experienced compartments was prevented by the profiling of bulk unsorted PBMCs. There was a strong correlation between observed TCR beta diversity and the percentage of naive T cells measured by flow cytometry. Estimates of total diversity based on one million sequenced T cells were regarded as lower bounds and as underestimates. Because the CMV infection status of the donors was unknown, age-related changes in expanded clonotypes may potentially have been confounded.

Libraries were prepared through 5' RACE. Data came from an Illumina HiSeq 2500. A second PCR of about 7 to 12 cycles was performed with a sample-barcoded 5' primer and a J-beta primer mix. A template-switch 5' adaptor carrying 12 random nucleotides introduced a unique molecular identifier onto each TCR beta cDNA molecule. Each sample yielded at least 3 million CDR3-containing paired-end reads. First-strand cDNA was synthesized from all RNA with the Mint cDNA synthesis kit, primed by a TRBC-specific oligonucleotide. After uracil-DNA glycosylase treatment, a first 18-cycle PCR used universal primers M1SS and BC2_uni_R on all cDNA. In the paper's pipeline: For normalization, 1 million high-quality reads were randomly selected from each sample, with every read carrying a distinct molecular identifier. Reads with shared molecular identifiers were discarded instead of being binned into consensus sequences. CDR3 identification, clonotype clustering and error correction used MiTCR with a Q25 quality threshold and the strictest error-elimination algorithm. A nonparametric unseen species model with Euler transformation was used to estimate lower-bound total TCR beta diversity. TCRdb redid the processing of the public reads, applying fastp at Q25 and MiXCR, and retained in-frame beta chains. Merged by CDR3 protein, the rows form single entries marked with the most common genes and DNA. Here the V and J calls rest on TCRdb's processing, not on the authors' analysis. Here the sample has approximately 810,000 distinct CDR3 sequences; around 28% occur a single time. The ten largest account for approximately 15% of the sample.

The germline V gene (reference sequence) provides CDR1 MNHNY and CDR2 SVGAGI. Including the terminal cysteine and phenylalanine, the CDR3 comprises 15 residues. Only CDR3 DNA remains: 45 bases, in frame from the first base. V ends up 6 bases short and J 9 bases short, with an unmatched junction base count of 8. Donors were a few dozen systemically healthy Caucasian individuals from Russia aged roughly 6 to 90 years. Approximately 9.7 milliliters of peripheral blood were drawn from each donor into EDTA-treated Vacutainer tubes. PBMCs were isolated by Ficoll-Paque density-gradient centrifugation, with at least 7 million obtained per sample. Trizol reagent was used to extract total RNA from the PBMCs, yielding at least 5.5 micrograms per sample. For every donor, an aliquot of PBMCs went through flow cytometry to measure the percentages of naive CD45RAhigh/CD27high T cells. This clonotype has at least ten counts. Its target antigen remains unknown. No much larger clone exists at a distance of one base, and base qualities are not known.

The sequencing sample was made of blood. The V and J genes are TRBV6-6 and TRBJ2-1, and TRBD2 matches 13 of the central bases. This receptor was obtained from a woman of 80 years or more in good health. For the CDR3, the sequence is CASSLTSGGASEQFF. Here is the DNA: TGTGCCAGCAGCCTAACTAGCGGGGGGGCCAGTGAGCAGTTCTTC.